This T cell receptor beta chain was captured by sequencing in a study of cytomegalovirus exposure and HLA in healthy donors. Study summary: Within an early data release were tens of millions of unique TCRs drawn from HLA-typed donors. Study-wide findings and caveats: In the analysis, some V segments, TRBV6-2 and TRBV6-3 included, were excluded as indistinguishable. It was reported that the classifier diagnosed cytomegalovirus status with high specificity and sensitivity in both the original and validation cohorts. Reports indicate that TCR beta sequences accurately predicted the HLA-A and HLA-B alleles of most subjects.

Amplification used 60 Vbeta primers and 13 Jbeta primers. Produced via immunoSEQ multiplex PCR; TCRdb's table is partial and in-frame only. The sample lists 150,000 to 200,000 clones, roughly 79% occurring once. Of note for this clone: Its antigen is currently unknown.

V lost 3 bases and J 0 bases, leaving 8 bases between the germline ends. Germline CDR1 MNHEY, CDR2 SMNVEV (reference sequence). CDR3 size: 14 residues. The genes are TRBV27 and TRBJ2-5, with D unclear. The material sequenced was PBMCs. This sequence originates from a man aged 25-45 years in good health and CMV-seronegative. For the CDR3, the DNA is TGTGCCAGCAGTTTCTCCAGGAACCAAGAGACCCAGTACTTC. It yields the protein CASSFSRNQETQYF.